This TCR beta chain was retrieved from a study of blood T cells in healthy people across ages. Next came a second PCR, run for about 6 to 11 cycles, which used a sample-barcoded 5' primer along with a J-beta primer mix. TCRdb re-analysed the 5' RACE reads in MiXCR, keeping a single row per CDR3 protein. The top ten hold around 30% of the sample, which has over 600,000 distinct CDR3 sequences, 40% to 50% seen once. Trimming took off 4 bases at V and 8 bases at J, with 17 bases between the two ends. The CDR3 spans 14 residues. Per the germline V gene, CDR1 is ENHRY and CDR2 is SYGVKD. Study observations and caveats: Older individuals had lower TCR beta diversity per million T cells (the decline was roughly linear).

This clonotype showed up many times. Its cognate antigen is unknown. Sequencing used blood. V usage is TRBV10-3 and J usage is TRBJ2-5; D may be TRBD1 (6 bases). The TCR was taken from a man older than 75 in good health. The CDR3 DNA sequence: TGTGCCATCAGTGGATCTGGGGACAAAGGAACCCAGTACTTC. Translation gives CAISGSGDKGTQYF.